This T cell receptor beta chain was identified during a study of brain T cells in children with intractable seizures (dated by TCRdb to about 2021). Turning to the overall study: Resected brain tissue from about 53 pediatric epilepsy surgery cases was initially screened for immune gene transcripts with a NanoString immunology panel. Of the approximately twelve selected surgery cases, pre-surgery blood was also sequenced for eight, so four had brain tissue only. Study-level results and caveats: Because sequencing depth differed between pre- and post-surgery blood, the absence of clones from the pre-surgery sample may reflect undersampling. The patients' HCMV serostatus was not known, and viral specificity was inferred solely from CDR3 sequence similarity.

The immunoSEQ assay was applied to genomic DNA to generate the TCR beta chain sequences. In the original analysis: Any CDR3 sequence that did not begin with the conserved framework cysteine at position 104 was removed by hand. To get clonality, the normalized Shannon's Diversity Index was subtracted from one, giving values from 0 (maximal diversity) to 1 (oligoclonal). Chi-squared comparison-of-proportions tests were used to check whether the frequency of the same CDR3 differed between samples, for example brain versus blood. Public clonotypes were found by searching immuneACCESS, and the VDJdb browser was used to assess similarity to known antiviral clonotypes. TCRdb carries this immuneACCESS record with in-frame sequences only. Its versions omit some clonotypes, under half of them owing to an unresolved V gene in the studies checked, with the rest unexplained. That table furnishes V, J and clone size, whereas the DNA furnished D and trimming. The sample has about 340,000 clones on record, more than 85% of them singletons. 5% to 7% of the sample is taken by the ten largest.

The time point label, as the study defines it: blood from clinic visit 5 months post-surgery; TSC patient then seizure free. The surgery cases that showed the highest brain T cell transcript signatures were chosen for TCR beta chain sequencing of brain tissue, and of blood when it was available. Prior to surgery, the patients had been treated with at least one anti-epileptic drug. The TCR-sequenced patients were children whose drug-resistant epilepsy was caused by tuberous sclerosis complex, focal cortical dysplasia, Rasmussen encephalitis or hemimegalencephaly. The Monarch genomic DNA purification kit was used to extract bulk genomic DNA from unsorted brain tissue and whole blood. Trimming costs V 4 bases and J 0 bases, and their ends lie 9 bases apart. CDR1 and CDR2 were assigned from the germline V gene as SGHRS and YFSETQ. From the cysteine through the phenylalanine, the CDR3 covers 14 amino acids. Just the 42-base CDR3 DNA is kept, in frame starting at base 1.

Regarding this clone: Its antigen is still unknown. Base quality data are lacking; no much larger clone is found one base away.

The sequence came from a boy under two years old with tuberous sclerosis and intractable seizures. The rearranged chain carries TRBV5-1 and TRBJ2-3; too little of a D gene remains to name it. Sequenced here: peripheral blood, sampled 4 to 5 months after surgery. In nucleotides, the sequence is TGCGCCAGCAGCCTCCTTGACAGCACAGATACGCAGTATTTT. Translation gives CASSLLDSTDTQYF.